A selection of T cell receptor beta chains follows, all from one sample in a study of T-cell memory formation after mild COVID-19. Each CDR3 protein is one row after TCRdb ran MiXCR on the 5' RACE reads. The sample lists approximately 290,000 distinct CDR3 sequences; roughly 8.2% were seen once. Sequenced: PBMCs or a T cell subset sorted from them (not recorded which). Receptors originate from a man aged 18 to 30 who had mild COVID-19 (a few samples of this study predate the infection). Cell type and time point are not known. The CDR3 runs from the conserved cysteine through the conserved F or W. The D gene is left open where the match is weak. Size values are once, few and many counts, or a class for expanded clones, and some rows have none.

clone size,V gene,D gene,J gene,CDR3 DNA,CDR3 protein
NA,TRBV10-3,NA,TRBJ2-3,TGTGCCACCTCCCCCGGCGGTGGCGATACGCAGTATTTT,CATSPGGGDTQYF
few,TRBV4-1,TRBD1,TRBJ1-3,TGCGCCAGCAGCCAAGGTCCAGGGGGCTCTGGAAACACCATATATTTT,CASSQGPGGSGNTIYF
NA,TRBV6-4,TRBD1,TRBJ2-2,TGTGCCAGCAGTGACTCGACCGAACAGGGGGCGGCCGGGGAGCTGTTTTTT,CASSDSTEQGAAGELFF
NA,TRBV14,TRBD2,TRBJ2-1,TGTGCCAGCAGCCAACGGGGGGGCCCCGCCAATGAGCAGTTCTTC,CASSQRGGPANEQFF
NA,TRBV28,NA,TRBJ2-1,TGTGCCAGCAGTTTATTTGAGTGGCGAGGTAGGGATGAGCAGTTCTTC,CASSLFEWRGRDEQFF
NA,TRBV9,TRBD2,TRBJ2-1,TGTGCCAGCAGCGCACCCCGACTAGCGGGGTGCAGAGATGAGCAGTTCTTC,CASSAPRLAGCRDEQFF
NA,TRBV7-3,NA,TRBJ2-1,TGTGCCAGCAGCCTTCAAGGTCCGGGTTACAATGAGCAGTTCTTC,CASSLQGPGYNEQFF
many,TRBV7-9,NA,TRBJ2-1,TGTGCCAGCAGCTTCTTAGAGTACAATGAGCAGTTCTTC,CASSFLEYNEQFF
NA,TRBV7-9,NA,TRBJ1-6,TGTGCCAGCAGCTTAGCGAGGATCTCTTCGGGGTCACCCCTCCACTTT,CASSLARISSGSPLHF
NA,TRBV20-1,NA,TRBJ2-3,TGCAGTGCTCCCGGACCGGGGGATACGCAGTATTTT,CSAPGPGDTQYF
NA,TRBV7-3,TRBD2,TRBJ2-1,TGTGCCAGCAGCCCAAGGACTAGCGGGGGGACCTACAATGAGCAGTTCTTC,CASSPRTSGGTYNEQFF
many,TRBV12-3/TRBV12-4,NA,TRBJ2-1,TGTGCCAGCAGTTTAGGCGTCAGCGGTGAGCAGTTCTTC,CASSLGVSGEQFF
NA,TRBV20-1,NA,TRBJ2-1,TGCAGTGCTAGAGATCCGCTAGGCGCGTCTCATGAGCAGTTCTTC,CSARDPLGASHEQFF
many,TRBV20-1,NA,TRBJ1-4,TGCAGTGCTAGAGCCCTGCTGGCAACTAATGAAAAACTGTTTTTT,CSARALLATNEKLFF
NA,TRBV18,TRBD1,TRBJ1-2,TGTGCCAGCTCACCACCGTGGAAGCGACAGGGAGACGGCTACACCTTC,CASSPPWKRQGDGYTF
NA,TRBV7-3,NA,TRBJ2-2,TGTGCCAGCAGCTTAACGTCGGGCCTTAGTGGACCCCTAACCGGGGAGCTGTTTTTT,CASSLTSGLSGPLTGELFF
few,TRBV20-1,NA,TRBJ1-5,TGCAGTGCTAGAGATGGCAGGGAAGGGGTAAGGCAGCCCCAGCATTTT,CSARDGREGVRQPQHF
NA,TRBV28,NA,TRBJ1-5,TGTGCCAGCAGTTTCGGATCTGGATATAGCAATCAGCCCCAGCATTTT,CASSFGSGYSNQPQHF
few,TRBV7-3,NA,TRBJ2-3,TGTGCCAGCGGTCCCTCGATCCTGCGGGGGCCCCCAGATACGCAGTATTTT,CASGPSILRGPPDTQYF
NA,TRBV28,NA,TRBJ2-5,TGTGCCAGCAGCATCAGGGGGGCGGATAGGGAGACCCAGTACTTC,CASSIRGADRETQYF
NA,TRBV6-5,NA,TRBJ1-2,TGTGCCAGCAGCGCAGGGATTTACACCCACTTC,CASSAGIYTHF
many,TRBV20-1,TRBD2,TRBJ2-1,TGCAGTGCTAGAAGGACTAGCGGGGTGGCCAATGAGCAGTTCTTC,CSARRTSGVANEQFF
few,TRBV5-1,NA,TRBJ2-2,TGCGCCAGCAGCTTGGCAGGACCGAACACCGGGGAGCTGTTTTTT,CASSLAGPNTGELFF
NA,TRBV19,NA,TRBJ2-3,TGTGCCAGTAGTATAACCCCGACCGGGGATACGCAGTATTTT,CASSITPTGDTQYF
NA,TRBV4-3,NA,TRBJ2-4,TGCGCCAGCAGCCAAGATTCAGGGGGGAACATTCAGTACTTC,CASSQDSGGNIQYF
few,TRBV5-5,TRBD1,TRBJ1-4,TGTGCCAGCAGGCCCGGGACAGGGGAAAAACTGTTTTTT,CASRPGTGEKLFF
few,TRBV5-1,NA,TRBJ1-1,TGCGCCAGCAGCCCCACACCAAACACTGAAGCTTTCTTT,CASSPTPNTEAFF
once,TRBV11-2,NA,TRBJ2-2,TGTGCCAGCAGCTTAGGGGTGGAAACCGGGGAGCTGTTTTTT,CASSLGVETGELFF
many,TRBV11-2,NA,TRBJ2-3,TGTGCCAGCTCTGAGGACGGAACTAGCACAGATACGCAGTATTTT,CASSEDGTSTDTQYF
NA,TRBV10-3,TRBD1,TRBJ2-5,TGTGCCACCGAGGGGACAGCCCAAGAGACCCAGTACTTC,CATEGTAQETQYF
few,TRBV5-1,NA,TRBJ2-1,TGCGCCAGCAGCACCCTACAGAGCTCCTACAATGAGCAGTTCTTC,CASSTLQSSYNEQFF
few,TRBV4-2,TRBD2,TRBJ2-3,TGTGCCAGCAGCCAAGGTGCGTCTAGCGGCTCGTCGCAGTATTTT,CASSQGASSGSSQYF
few,TRBV9,TRBD2,TRBJ2-3,TGTGCCAGCAGCGCGAGCGGGGGGGGCTCAGATACGCAGTATTTT,CASSASGGGSDTQYF
NA,TRBV7-2,TRBD1,TRBJ1-2,TGTGCCAGCAGCCTCCAAGGGACAGGGGGCGAGGGCTACACCTTC,CASSLQGTGGEGYTF
many,TRBV5-1,TRBD2,TRBJ2-5,TGCGCCAGCAGCTTGCGGACTAGCGATGAGACCCAGTACTTC,CASSLRTSDETQYF
few,TRBV28,NA,TRBJ2-5,TGTGCCAGCAGTCTCTTGGGCCGGGCCCATGGGGAAGAGACCCAGTACTTC,CASSLLGRAHGEETQYF
NA,TRBV18,TRBD1,TRBJ2-1,TGTGCCAGCTCACCAAGCCCCCGGGACAGGGGGTACAATGAGCAGTTCTTC,CASSPSPRDRGYNEQFF
few,TRBV4-2,TRBD2,TRBJ2-5,TGTGCCAGCAGCCAGAGGGAGGTAACTAGCGGGGGGATAGAGACCCAGTACTTC,CASSQREVTSGGIETQYF
many,TRBV7-6,NA,TRBJ2-3,TGTGCCAGCAGCTTAGCGGGCGCCACAGATACGCAGTATTTT,CASSLAGATDTQYF
few,TRBV7-2,TRBD2,TRBJ2-5,TGTGCCAGCAGCTTAGAGGTGCGGGGGGGCATGAAGACCCAGTACTTC,CASSLEVRGGMKTQYF
NA,TRBV7-9,NA,TRBJ2-3,TGTGCCAGCAGCTTAGTGGGGGGCGATACCACGCAGTATTTT,CASSLVGGDTTQYF
NA,TRBV7-2,NA,TRBJ2-1,TGTGCCAGCAGCTTAGGAGAAGCGAGCTCCTACAATGAGCAGTTCTTC,CASSLGEASSYNEQFF
few,TRBV20-1,NA,TRBJ2-1,TGCAGTGCTAGAGAGGGGGAACCCTACAATGAGCAGTTCTTC,CSAREGEPYNEQFF
few,TRBV5-1,NA,TRBJ2-3,TGCGCCAGCAGCTTTCGGGACACAAGCACAGATACGCAGTATTTT,CASSFRDTSTDTQYF
many,TRBV5-1,TRBD1,TRBJ2-3,TGCGCCAGCAGCATAGGACAGGGGCCGGATACGCAGTATTTT,CASSIGQGPDTQYF
NA,TRBV7-9,NA,TRBJ2-2,TGTGCCAGCAGCCTACCCCGCGGAGTCGGCGGGGAGCTGTTTTTT,CASSLPRGVGGELFF
many,TRBV4-1,NA,TRBJ1-1,TGCGCCAGCAGCCAAGGAATAGCGAACACTGAAGCTTTCTTT,CASSQGIANTEAFF
few,TRBV7-2,TRBD1,TRBJ1-2,TGTGCCAGCAGCTTACAGGGGGATCCTTGGTATGGCTACACCTTC,CASSLQGDPWYGYTF
few,TRBV7-8,NA,TRBJ2-3,TGTGCCAGCCTGGGGGCTTTACCCACAGATACGCAGTATTTT,CASLGALPTDTQYF
NA,TRBV12-3/TRBV12-4,NA,TRBJ1-2,TGTGCCAGCAGTTTTTTGGCCGCCGGTGATGGCTACACCTTC,CASSFLAAGDGYTF
many,TRBV9,NA,TRBJ1-3,TGTGCCAGCAGCGTCTTCGGGCTCGGAAACACCATATATTTT,CASSVFGLGNTIYF
NA,TRBV29-1,NA,TRBJ1-4,TGCAGCGTTAAACCGGGACTAACTGATGAAAAACTGTTTTTT,CSVKPGLTDEKLFF
NA,TRBV28,NA,TRBJ2-3,TGTGCCAGCAACAGGGCCTGGGGCACAGATACGCAGTATTTT,CASNRAWGTDTQYF
few,TRBV9,NA,TRBJ2-1,TGTGCCAGCAGCGTAGACACCTACAATGAGCAGTTCTTC,CASSVDTYNEQFF
NA,TRBV10-3,TRBD1,TRBJ2-7,TGTGCCATCAGGAGGACAGGGGGCCACGAGCAGTACTTC,CAIRRTGGHEQYF
few,TRBV30,NA,TRBJ1-1,TGTGCCTGGAGTGTCAGTTGGGGGACTGAAGCTTTCTTT,CAWSVSWGTEAFF